This T cell receptor beta chain is from a study of blood T cell repertoires in COVID-19. Whole-study context: Sources were T cells, B-cell-depleted T cells, or PBMCs; the material itself was cDNA or gDNA.

TCRdb keeps only in-frame clones here, not all; method: immunoSEQ multiplex PCR. The table has tens of thousands of clones, 75% to 80% seen once. Germline values: CDR1 KGHDR, CDR2 SFDVKD. The CDR3 runs 15 residues. Trimming removed 7 bases from V and 0 bases from J, with 11 bases in between. The genes are TRBV24-1 and TRBJ2-2; D may be TRBD2 (6 bases). The specimen sequenced was peripheral blood. The TCR sequence derives from a human donor in a cohort sampled during active COVID-19. In DNA form, the CDR3 reads TGTGCCACCAGGACCTCGGGGGCGAACACCGGGGAGCTGTTTTTT. This encodes CATRTSGANTGELFF.